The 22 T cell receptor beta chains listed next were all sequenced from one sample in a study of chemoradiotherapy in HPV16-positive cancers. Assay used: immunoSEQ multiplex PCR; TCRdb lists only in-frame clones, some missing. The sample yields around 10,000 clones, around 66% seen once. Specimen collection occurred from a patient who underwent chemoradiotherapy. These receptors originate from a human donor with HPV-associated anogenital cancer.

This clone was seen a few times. The CDR3 DNA follows: TGTGCCAGTAGTAGAGGTGGACAGTGGGATAGGGCCGGCTACACCTTC. Its translation is CASSRGGQWDRAGYTF. The chain uses TRBV19 and TRBJ1-2, with TRBD1 as a possible D gene (6 bases). The length of the CDR3 is 16 residues. The V end lost 4 bases, the J end lost 8 bases, and 23 bases lay between the germline ends. From germline, CDR1 is LNHDA and CDR2 SQIVND (reference sequence). The full variable domain, with the rest looked up from reference TRBV19 and TRBJ1-2, is DGGITQSPKYLFRKEGQNVTLSCEQNLNHDAMYWYRQDPGQGLRLIYYSQIVNDFQKGDIAEGYSVSREKKESFPLTVTSAQKNPTAFYLCASSRGGQWDRAGYTFGSGTRLTVV.

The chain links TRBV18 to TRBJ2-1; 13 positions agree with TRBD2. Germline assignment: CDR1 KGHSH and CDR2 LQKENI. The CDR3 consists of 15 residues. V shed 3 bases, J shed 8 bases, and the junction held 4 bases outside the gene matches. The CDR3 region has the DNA TGTGCCAGCTCACCCACTAGCGGGGGGGCCTATGAGCAGTTCTTC. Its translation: CASSPTSGGAYEQFF.

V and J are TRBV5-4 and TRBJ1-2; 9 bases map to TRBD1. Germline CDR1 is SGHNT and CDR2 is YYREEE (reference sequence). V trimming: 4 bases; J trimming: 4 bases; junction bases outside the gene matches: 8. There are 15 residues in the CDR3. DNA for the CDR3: TGTGCCAGCAGCACCTGGACAGGGGTGAGCTATGGCTACACCTTC. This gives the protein CASSTWTGVSYGYTF.

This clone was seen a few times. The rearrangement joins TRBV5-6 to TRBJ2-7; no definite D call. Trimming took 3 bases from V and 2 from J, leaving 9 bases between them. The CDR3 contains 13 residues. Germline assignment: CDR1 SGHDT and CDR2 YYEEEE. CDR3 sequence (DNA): TGTGCCAGCAGCTATCGCGACACCTACGAGCAGTACTTC. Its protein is CASSYRDTYEQYF.

The CDR3 sequence: CSVLQLAGETQYF. The CDR3 nucleotides are TGCAGCGTACTCCAGCTAGCGGGAGAGACCCAGTACTTC. The chain recombines TRBV29-1 with TRBJ2-5; TRBD2 aligns across 8 bases. Trimming cost V 6 bases and J 4 bases; bases outside gene matches: 7. From germline, CDR1 is SQVTM and CDR2 ANQGSEA. The CDR3 is made up of 13 amino acids.

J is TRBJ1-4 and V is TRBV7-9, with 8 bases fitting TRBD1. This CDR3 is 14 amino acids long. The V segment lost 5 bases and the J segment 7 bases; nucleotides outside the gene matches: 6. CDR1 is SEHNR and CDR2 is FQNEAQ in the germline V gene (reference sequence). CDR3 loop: CASSTDRGGEKLFF. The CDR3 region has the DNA TGTGCCAGCAGCACAGACAGGGGTGGTGAAAAACTGTTTTTT.

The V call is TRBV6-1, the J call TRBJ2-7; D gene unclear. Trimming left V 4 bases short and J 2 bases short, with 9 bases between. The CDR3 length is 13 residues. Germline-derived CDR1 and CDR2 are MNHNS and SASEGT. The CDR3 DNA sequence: TGTGCCAGCAGTGTACCGAATACCTACGAGCAGTACTTC. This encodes CASSVPNTYEQYF.

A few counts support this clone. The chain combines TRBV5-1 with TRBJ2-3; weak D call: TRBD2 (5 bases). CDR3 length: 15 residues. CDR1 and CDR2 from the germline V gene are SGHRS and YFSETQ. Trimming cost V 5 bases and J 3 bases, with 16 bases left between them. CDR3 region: CASSPEPAATDTQYF. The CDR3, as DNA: TGCGCCAGCAGTCCCGAGCCAGCGGCTACAGATACGCAGTATTTT.

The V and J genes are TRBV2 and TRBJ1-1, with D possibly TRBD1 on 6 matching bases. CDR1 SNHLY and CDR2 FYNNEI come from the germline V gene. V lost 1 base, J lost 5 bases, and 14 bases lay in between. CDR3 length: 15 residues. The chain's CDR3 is CASSEGWGPVTEAFF. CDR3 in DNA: TGTGCCAGCAGTGAAGGGTGGGGGCCGGTGACTGAAGCTTTCTTT.

This CDR3 reads CASRRTVNTGELFF. The CDR3 DNA is TGTGCCAGCAGAAGGACAGTGAACACCGGGGAGCTGTTTTTT. The genes are TRBV6-6 and TRBJ2-2; D might be TRBD1 (6 bases). V gave up 6 bases and J gave up 1 base, with 9 bases separating them. Germline V gene sequence: CDR1 MNHNY, CDR2 SVGAGI (reference sequence). The CDR3 is 14 residues long.

CDR3 DNA sequence: TGTGCCAGCAGCTTAAACAGGGGGTTGTATAATTCACCCCTCCACTTT. This translates into CASSLNRGLYNSPLHF. J is TRBJ1-6 and V is TRBV7-9; TRBD1 matches at 8 bases. From germline, CDR1 is SEHNR and CDR2 FQNEAQ (reference sequence). The length of the CDR3 is 16 residues. The J segment lost 4 bases and the V segment lost 2 bases, leaving 4 bases of the junction unmatched.

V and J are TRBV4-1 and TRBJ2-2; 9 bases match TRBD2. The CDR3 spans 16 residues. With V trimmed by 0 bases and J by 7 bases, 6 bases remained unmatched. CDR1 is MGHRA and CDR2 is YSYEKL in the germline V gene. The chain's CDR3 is CASSQEAGGGGGELFF. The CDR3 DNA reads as TGCGCCAGCAGCCAAGAAGCTGGCGGGGGGGGCGGGGAGCTGTTTTTT.

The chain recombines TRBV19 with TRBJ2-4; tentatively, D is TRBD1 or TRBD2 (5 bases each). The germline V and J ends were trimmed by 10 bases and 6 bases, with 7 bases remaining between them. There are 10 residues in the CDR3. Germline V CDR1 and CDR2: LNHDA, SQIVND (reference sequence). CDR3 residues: CATGTNIQYF. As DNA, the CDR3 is TGTGCCACCGGGACAAACATTCAGTACTTC.

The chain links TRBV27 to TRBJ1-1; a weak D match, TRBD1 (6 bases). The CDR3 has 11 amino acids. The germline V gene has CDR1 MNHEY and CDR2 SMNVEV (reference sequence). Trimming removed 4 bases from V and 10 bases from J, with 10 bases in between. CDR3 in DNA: TGTGCCAGCAGTTCTACAGGGACAGCTTTCTTT. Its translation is CASSSTGTAFF.

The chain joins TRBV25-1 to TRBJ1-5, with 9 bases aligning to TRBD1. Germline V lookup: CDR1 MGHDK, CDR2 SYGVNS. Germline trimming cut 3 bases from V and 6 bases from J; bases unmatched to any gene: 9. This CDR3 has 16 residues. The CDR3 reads CASSDGGQGKAQPQHF. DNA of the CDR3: TGTGCCAGCAGTGATGGAGGACAGGGGAAAGCTCAGCCCCAGCATTTT.

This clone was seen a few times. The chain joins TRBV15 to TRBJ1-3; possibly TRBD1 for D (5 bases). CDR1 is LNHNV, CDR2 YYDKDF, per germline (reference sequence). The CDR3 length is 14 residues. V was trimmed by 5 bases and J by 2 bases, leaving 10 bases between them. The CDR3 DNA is TGTGCCACCAGCGGAGGGGTTGCTGGAAACACCATATATTTT. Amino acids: CATSGGVAGNTIYF.

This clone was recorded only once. CDR3 protein: CASSLGSRGGHTEAFF. In DNA form, the CDR3 reads TGTGCCAGCAGCTTGGGATCCCGGGGGGGGCACACTGAAGCTTTCTTT. The rearrangement uses TRBV5-5 and TRBJ1-1; a weak D match, TRBD1 (6 bases). CDR1 and CDR2 from the germline V gene are SGHKS and YYEKEE (reference sequence). V was shortened by 0 bases and J by 3 bases, with 15 bases between the two germline ends. CDR3 size: 16 residues.

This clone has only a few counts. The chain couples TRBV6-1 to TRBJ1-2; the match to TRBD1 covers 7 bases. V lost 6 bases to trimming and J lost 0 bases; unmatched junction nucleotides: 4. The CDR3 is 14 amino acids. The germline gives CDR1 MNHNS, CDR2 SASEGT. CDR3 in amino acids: CASRGTAANYGYTF. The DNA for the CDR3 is TGTGCCAGCAGGGGGACAGCGGCTAACTATGGCTACACCTTC.

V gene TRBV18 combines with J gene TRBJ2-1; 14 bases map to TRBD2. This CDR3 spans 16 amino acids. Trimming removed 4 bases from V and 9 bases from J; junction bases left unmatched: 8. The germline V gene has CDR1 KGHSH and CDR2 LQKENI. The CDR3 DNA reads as TGTGCCAGCTCACTTCACCCCGGGACTAGCGGGGGTGAGCAGTTCTTC. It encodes CASSLHPGTSGGEQFF.

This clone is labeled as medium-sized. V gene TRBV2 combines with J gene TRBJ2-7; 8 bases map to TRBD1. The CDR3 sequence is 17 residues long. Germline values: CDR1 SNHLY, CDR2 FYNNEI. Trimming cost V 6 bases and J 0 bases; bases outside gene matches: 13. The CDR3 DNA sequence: TGTGCCAGCAGCCCCGGTACCGGGACAGGTTCCTCCTACGAGCAGTACTTC. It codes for CASSPGTGTGSSYEQYF.

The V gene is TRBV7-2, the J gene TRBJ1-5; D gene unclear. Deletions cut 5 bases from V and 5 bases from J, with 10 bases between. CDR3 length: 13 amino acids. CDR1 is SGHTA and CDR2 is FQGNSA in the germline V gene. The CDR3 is CASSPPGDQPQHF. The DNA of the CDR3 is TGTGCCAGCAGCCCTCCCGGAGATCAGCCCCAGCATTTT. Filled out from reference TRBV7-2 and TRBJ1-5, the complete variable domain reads GAGVSQSPSNKVTEKGKDVELRCDPISGHTALYWYRQSLGQGLEFLIYFQGNSAPDKSGLPSDRFSAERTGGSVSTLTIQRTQQEDSAVYLCASSPPGDQPQHFGDGTRLSIL.

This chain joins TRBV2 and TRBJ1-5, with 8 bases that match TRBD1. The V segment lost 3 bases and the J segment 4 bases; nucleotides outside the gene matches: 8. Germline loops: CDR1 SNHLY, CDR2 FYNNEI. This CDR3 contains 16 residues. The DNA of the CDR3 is TGTGCCAGCAGTGAGGACAGGGCACTGGTAAATCAGCCCCAGCATTTT. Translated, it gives CASSEDRALVNQPQHF.